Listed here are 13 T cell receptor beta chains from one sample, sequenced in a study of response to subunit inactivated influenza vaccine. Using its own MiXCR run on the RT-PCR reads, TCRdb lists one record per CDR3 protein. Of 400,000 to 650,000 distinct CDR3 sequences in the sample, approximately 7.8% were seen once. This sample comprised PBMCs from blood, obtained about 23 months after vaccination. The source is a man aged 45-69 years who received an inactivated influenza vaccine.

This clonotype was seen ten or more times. CDR3 amino acids: CASSQDVWTNFGNNSPLHF. The CDR3 nucleotides read TGTGCCAGCAGCCAAGATGTCTGGACAAACTTTGGGAATAATTCACCCCTCCACTTT. This sequence joins TRBV4-2 and TRBJ1-6; D possibly corresponds to TRBD1 (5 bases). Germline V lookup: CDR1 LGHNA, CDR2 YNFKEQ. The ends were cut back, 0 bases at V and 5 bases at J, with 20 bases in the middle. The CDR3 has 19 amino acids.

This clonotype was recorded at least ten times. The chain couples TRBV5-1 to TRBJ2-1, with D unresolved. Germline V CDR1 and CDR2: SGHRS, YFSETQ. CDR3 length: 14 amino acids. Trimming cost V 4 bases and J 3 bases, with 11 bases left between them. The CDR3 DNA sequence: TGCGCCAGCAGCCGTGATGACATCTACAATGAGCAGTTCTTC. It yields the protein CASSRDDIYNEQFF. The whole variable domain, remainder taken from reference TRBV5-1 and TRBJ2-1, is KAGVTQTPRYLIKTRGQQVTLSCSPISGHRSVSWYQQTPGQGLQFLFEYFSETQRNKGNFPGRFSGRQFSNSRSEMNVSTLELGDSALYLCASSRDDIYNEQFFGPGTRLTVL.

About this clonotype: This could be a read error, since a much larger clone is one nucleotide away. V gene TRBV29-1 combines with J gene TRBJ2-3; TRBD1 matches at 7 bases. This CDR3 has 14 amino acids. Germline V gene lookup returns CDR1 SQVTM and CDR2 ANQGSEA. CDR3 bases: TGCAGCGCTGAAGAGGGGGCCGGCACAGATACGCAGTATTTT. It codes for CSAEEGAGTDTQYF.

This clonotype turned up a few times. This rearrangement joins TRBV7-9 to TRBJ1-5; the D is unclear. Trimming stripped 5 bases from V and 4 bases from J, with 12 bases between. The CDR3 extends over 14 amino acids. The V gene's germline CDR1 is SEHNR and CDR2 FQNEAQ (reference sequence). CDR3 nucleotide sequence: TGTGCCAGCAGCCCCGACATTGTTAATCAGCCCCAGCATTTT. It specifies CASSPDIVNQPQHF.

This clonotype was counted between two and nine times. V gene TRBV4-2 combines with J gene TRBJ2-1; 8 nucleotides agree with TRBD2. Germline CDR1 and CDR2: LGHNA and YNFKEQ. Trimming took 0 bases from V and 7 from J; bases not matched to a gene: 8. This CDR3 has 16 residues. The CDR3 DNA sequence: TGTGCCAGCAGCCAAGAATTCGTGGCTAGCGGGAATGAGCAGTTCTTC. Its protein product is CASSQEFVASGNEQFF.

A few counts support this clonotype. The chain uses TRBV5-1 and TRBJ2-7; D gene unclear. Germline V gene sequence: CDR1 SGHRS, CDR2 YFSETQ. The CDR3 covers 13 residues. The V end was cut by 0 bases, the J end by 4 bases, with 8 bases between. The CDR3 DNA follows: TGCGCCAGCAGCTTGGGCCAGGAGTACGAGCAGTACTTC. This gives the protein CASSLGQEYEQYF.

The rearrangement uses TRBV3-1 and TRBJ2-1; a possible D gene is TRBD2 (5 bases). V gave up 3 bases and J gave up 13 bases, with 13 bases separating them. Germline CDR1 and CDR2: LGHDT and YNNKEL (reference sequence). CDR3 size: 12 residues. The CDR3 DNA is TGTGCCAGCAGCCAGTCCCTCGGGATCCAGTTCTTC. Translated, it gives CASSQSLGIQFF.

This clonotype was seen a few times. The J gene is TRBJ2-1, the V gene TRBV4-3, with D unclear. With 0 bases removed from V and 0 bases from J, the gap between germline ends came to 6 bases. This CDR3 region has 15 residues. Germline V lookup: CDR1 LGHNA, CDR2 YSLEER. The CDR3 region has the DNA TGCGCCAGCAGCCAAGAGCTCCCCTCCTACAATGAGCAGTTCTTC. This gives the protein CASSQELPSYNEQFF.

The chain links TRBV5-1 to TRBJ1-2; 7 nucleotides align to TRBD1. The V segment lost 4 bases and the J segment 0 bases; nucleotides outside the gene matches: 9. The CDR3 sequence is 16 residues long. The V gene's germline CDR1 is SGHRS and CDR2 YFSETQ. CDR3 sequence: CASSPDGTDTNYGYTF. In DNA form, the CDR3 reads TGCGCCAGCAGCCCGGACGGGACAGATACTAACTATGGCTACACCTTC.

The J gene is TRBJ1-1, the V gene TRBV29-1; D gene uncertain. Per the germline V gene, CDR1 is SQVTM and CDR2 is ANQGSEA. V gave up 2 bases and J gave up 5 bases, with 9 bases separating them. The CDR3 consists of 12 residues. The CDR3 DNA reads TGCAGCGTTGAATCGGTGGAAACTGAAGCTTTCTTT. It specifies CSVESVETEAFF.

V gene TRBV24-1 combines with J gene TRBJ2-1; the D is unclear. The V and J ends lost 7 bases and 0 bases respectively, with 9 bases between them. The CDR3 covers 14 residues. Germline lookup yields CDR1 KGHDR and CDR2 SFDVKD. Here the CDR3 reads CATSDGSSYNEQFF. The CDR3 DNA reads TGTGCCACCAGCGACGGCTCCTCCTACAATGAGCAGTTCTTC.

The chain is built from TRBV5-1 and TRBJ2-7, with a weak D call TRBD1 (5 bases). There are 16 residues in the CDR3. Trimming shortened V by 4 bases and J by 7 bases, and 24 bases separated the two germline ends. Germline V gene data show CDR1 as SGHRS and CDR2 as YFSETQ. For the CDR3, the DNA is TGCGCCAGCAGCGCAGAGTTGACAAGGGGATTTGGTGAGCAGTACTTC. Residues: CASSAELTRGFGEQYF.

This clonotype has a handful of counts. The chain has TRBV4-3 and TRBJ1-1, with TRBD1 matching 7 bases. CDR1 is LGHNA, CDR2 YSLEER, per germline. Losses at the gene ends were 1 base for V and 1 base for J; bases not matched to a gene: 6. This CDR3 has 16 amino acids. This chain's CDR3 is CASSQGRRQGNTEAFF. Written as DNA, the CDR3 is TGCGCCAGCAGCCAAGGTCGGAGACAGGGGAACACTGAAGCTTTCTTT.